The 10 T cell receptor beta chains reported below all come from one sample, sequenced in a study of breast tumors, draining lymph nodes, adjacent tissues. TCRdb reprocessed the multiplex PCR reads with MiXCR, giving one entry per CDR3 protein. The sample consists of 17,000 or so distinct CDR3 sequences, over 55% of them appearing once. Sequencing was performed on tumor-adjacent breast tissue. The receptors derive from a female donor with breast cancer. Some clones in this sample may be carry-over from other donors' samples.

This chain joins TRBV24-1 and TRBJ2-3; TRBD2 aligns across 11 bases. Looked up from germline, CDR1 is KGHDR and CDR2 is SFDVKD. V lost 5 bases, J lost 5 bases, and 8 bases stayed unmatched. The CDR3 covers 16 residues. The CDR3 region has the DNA TGTGCCACCAGTGCGGATGGGCTAGCGGGGGGAGATACGCAGTATTTT. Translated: CATSADGLAGGDTQYF.

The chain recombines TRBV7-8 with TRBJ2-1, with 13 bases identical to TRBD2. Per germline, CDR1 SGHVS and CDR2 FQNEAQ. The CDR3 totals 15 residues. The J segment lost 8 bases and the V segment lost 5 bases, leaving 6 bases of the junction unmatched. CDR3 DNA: TGTGCCAGCAGCGACGGACTAGCGGGAGTCTATGAGCAGTTCTTC. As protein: CASSDGLAGVYEQFF.

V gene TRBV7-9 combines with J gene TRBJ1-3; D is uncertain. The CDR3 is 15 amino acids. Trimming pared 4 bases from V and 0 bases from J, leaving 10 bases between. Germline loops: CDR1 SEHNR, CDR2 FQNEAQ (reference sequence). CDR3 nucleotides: TGTGCCAGCAGCTCAGGACGGAGCTCTGGAAACACCATATATTTT. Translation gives CASSSGRSSGNTIYF.

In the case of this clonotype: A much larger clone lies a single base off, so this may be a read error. CDR3 bases: TGTGCCAGTAGCCGGACCACGGCGATAGAAACTTTCTTT. Protein product: CASSRTTAIETFF. The chain uses TRBV19 and TRBJ1-1; D gene uncertain. Trimming shortened V by 6 bases and J by 12 bases, and 20 bases separated the two germline ends. Germline V gene sequence: CDR1 LNHDA, CDR2 SQIVND (reference sequence). This CDR3 spans 13 amino acids.

Here the CDR3 DNA reads TGCAGTGCTAGAGATCAAAAAGGGGGCCACTATGGCTACACCTTC. Protein sequence: CSARDQKGGHYGYTF. V is TRBV20-1 and J is TRBJ1-2; TRBD1 aligns across 7 bases. V lost 0 bases, J lost 3 bases, and 7 bases stayed unmatched. Germline CDR1 DFQATT, CDR2 SNEGSKA (reference sequence). The CDR3 covers 15 residues.

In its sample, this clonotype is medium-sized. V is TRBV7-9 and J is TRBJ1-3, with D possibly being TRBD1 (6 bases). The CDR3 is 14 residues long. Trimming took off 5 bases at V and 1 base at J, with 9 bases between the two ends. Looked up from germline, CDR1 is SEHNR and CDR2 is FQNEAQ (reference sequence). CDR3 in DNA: TGTGCCAGCAGCAAGACAGGATCTGGAAACACCATATATTTT. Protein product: CASSKTGSGNTIYF.

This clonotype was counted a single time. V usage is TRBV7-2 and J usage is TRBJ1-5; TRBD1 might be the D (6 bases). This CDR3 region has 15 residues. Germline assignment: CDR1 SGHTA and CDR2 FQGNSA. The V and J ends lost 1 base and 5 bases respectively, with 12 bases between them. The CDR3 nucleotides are TGTGCCAGCAGCTTAGATGCGGGGGGCCATCAGCCCCAGCATTTT. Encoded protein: CASSLDAGGHQPQHF.

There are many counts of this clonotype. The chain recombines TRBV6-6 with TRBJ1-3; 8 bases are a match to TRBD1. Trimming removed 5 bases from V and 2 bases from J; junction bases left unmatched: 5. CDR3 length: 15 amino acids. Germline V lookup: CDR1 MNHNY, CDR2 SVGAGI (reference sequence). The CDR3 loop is CASSHPGQAGNTIYF. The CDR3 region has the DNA TGTGCCAGCAGTCACCCGGGACAGGCTGGAAACACCATATATTTT.

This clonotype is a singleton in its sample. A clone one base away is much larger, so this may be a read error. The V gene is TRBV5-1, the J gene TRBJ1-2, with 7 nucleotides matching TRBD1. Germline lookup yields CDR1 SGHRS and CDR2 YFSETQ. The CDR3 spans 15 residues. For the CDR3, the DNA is TGCGTCAGCAGCTCATTCGGACAGGAGAACTATGGCTACACCTTC. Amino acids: CVSSSFGQENYGYTF.

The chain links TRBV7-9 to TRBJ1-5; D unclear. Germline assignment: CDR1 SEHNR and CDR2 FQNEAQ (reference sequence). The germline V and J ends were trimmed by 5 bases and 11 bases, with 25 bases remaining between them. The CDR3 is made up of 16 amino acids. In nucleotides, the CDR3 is TGTGCCAGCAGCCCGGCGATAGGCGCAGCCCACGGGGCCCAGCATTTT. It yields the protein CASSPAIGAAHGAQHF.